The 21 T cell receptor beta chains listed next were all sequenced from one sample in a study of blood T cell repertoires in COVID-19. Produced via immunoSEQ multiplex PCR; TCRdb's table is partial and in-frame only. The sample shows around 220,000 clones, about 80% of them seen only once. The sequenced material came from peripheral blood. These receptors all stem from a woman older than 75 with active or convalescent COVID-19.

This clone was seen just once. The chain carries TRBV29-1 and TRBJ1-1; D remains ambiguous. Trimming left V 5 bases short and J 6 bases short, with 19 bases between. There are 14 residues in the CDR3. The V gene's germline CDR1 is SQVTM and CDR2 ANQGSEA. The CDR3 reads CSVIPLTRTAEAFF. CDR3 in DNA: TGCAGCGTTATACCTTTGACACGAACCGCTGAAGCTTTCTTT. Based on the CDR3 plus reference TRBV29-1 and TRBJ1-1, the full variable domain is SAVISQKPSRDICQRGTSLTIQCQVDSQVTMMFWYRQQPGQSLTLIATANQGSEATYESGFVIDKFPISRPNLTFSTLTVSNMSPEDSSIYLCSVIPLTRTAEAFFGQGTRLTVV.

The chain is built from TRBV2 and TRBJ2-3, with 10 bases that match TRBD1. V shed 11 bases and J 1 base; nucleotides not matched to a gene: 6. The CDR3 sequence is 14 residues long. CDR1 SNHLY and CDR2 FYNNEI come from the germline V gene. CDR3 nucleotides: TGTGCCGGAAGACAGGGGGCTGGCACAGATACGCAGTATTTT. Translation gives CAGRQGAGTDTQYF. Full variable domain (missing parts from reference TRBV2 and TRBJ2-3): EPEVTQTPSHQVTQMGQEVILRCVPISNHLYFYWYRQILGQKVEFLVSFYNNEISEKSEIFDDQFSVERPDGSNFTLKIRSTKLEDSAMYFCAGRQGAGTDTQYFGPGTRLTVL.

The chain links TRBV19 to TRBJ2-3, with 7 bases matching TRBD1. The CDR3 contains 17 residues. Looked up from germline, CDR1 is LNHDA and CDR2 is SQIVND (reference sequence). With 4 bases clipped from V and 7 bases from J, the junction kept 17 bases outside the gene matches. In DNA form, the CDR3 reads TGTGCCAGTAGTACCCTACCGGGACAGCTAACACCCAATACGCAGTATTTT. This translates into CASSTLPGQLTPNTQYF.

This clone was seen only a few times. The chain recombines TRBV19 with TRBJ2-4; D is undetermined. The CDR3 loop spans 12 amino acids. Germline values: CDR1 LNHDA, CDR2 SQIVND (reference sequence). V lost 7 bases, J lost 6 bases, and 10 bases lay in between. The CDR3 spells CASNDHRNIQYF. The CDR3 bases are TGTGCCAGTAACGACCACAGAAACATTCAGTACTTC.

The chain links TRBV9 to TRBJ2-2, with 11 bases aligning to TRBD2. Trimming removed 6 bases from V and 4 bases from J; junction bases left unmatched: 8. The CDR3 loop spans 16 amino acids. Germline V gene lookup returns CDR1 SGDLS and CDR2 YYNGEE. CDR3 loop: CASTFSGRAGTGELFF. In DNA, the CDR3 is TGTGCCAGCACCTTTAGCGGGAGGGCGGGCACCGGGGAGCTGTTTTTT.

J is TRBJ2-2 and V is TRBV25-1; 10 positions agree with TRBD2. With 5 bases clipped from V and 3 bases from J, the junction kept 6 bases outside the gene matches. The CDR3 is 16 amino acids. CDR1 and CDR2 from the germline V gene are MGHDK and SYGVNS. The CDR3 nucleotides are TGTGCCAGCAGTCCAGCGGGGGGGCTTGACACCGGGGAGCTGTTTTTT. It encodes CASSPAGGLDTGELFF.

This clone was counted between two and nine times. This chain joins TRBV5-1 and TRBJ2-7; D call uncertain. The CDR3 extends over 14 amino acids. V shed 0 bases and J shed 3 bases, with 10 bases lying between them. Germline values: CDR1 SGHRS, CDR2 YFSETQ. The CDR3 DNA reads TGCGCCAGCAGCTTGGACGGCGGCGGCTACGAGCAGTACTTC. Protein: CASSLDGGGYEQYF.

This clone occurred once. The V call is TRBV7-8, the J call TRBJ1-1; 9 bases fit TRBD1. With 0 bases clipped from V and 3 bases from J, the junction kept 8 bases outside the gene matches. Germline lookup yields CDR1 SGHVS and CDR2 FQNEAQ. The CDR3 loop spans 17 amino acids. DNA for the CDR3: TGTGCCAGCAGCTTAGCGGTTCGGACAGGGGTAGACACTGAAGCTTTCTTT. Amino acids: CASSLAVRTGVDTEAFF.

This chain links TRBV4-2 with TRBJ2-2, with a weak D call TRBD2 (6 bases). V was pared by 1 base and J by 3 bases, with 12 bases between. The CDR3 is made up of 16 amino acids. Germline V gene lookup returns CDR1 LGHNA and CDR2 YNFKEQ. The CDR3 DNA follows: TGTGCCAGCAGCCAAGTAGGAGGGCCCCACACCGGGGAGCTGTTTTTT. The encoded protein is CASSQVGGPHTGELFF.

This rearrangement joins TRBV27 to TRBJ1-2; TRBD1 aligns across 8 bases. J lost 6 bases, V lost 5 bases, and 11 bases had no gene match. Germline CDR1 and CDR2: MNHEY and SMNVEV (reference sequence). This CDR3 comprises 15 residues. The CDR3 region has the DNA TGTGCCAGCAGTCCCCTCGGGCAGGGGGCAAATGGCTACACCTTC. Translating it yields CASSPLGQGANGYTF.

V gene TRBV12-5 combines with J gene TRBJ2-1, with D perhaps matching TRBD2 (5 bases). The CDR3 runs to 14 residues. Trimming stripped 6 bases from V and 5 bases from J, with 14 bases between. Germline V gene data show CDR1 as LGHNT and CDR2 as FRNRAP. The CDR3 DNA is TGTGCTAGTGGACCCGGACTTTCCAACAATGAGCAGTTCTTC. This translates into CASGPGLSNNEQFF.

V is TRBV27 and J is TRBJ1-5; 9 bases are a match to TRBD1. CDR1 and CDR2 from the germline V gene are MNHEY and SMNVEV (reference sequence). CDR3 length: 16 residues. Unmatched junction bases numbered 11, after V lost 6 bases and J lost 5 bases. The CDR3 DNA follows: TGTGCCAGCAGAAGAACAGGGGGCAGAGGGCATCAGCCCCAGCATTTT. It yields the protein CASRRTGGRGHQPQHF.

This chain links TRBV5-4 with TRBJ2-5; 7 bases align to TRBD2. Germline CDR1 is SGHNT and CDR2 is YYREEE (reference sequence). Trimming at V came to 3 bases and at J to 2 bases, leaving 10 bases not matched to a gene. The CDR3 consists of 16 residues. The DNA of the CDR3 is TGTGCCAGCAGCTCCGGGGGGACTACCCGTCAAGAGACCCAGTACTTC. This sequence encodes CASSSGGTTRQETQYF.

This clone is a singleton in its sample. This chain uses TRBV28 with TRBJ1-2; 9 bases match TRBD1. CDR3 length equals 15 residues. In germline, CDR1 is MDHEN, CDR2 SYDVKM. Trimming cost V 4 bases and J 5 bases; bases outside gene matches: 8. CDR3 DNA sequence: TGTGCCAGCAGTTCACGGACAGGGGAAGGGTATGGCTACACCTTC. Translating it yields CASSSRTGEGYGYTF.

The genes are TRBV14 and TRBJ1-5, with D possibly being TRBD1 (6 bases). Trimming stripped 1 base from V and 7 bases from J, with 11 bases between. CDR3 size: 14 residues. Germline V lookup: CDR1 SGHDN, CDR2 FVKESK. The CDR3 nucleotides read TGTGCCAGCAGCCAAGCAAGGACAGAACAGCCCCAGCATTTT. Amino acids: CASSQARTEQPQHF.

This clone was counted between two and nine times. The chain couples TRBV5-1 to TRBJ1-2; 7 nucleotides align to TRBD1. Germline assignment: CDR1 SGHRS and CDR2 YFSETQ. J was trimmed by 8 bases and V by 4 bases; bases with no gene match: 8. The CDR3 covers 13 residues. The DNA of the CDR3 is TGCGCCAGCAGCGAGGGGGCGTCGGAGGGCTACACCTTC. It codes for CASSEGASEGYTF.

The chain couples TRBV30 to TRBJ2-1; TRBD1 aligns across 8 bases. The CDR3 has 12 amino acids. Germline CDR1 is GTSNPN and CDR2 is SVGIG (reference sequence). With V trimmed by 3 bases and J by 10 bases, 5 bases remained unmatched. The CDR3 DNA reads TGTGCCTGGAGGGGGACAGGATGGGAGCAGTTCTTC. It encodes CAWRGTGWEQFF.

The chain carries TRBV7-8 and TRBJ2-2; 7 bases map to TRBD1. The germline gives CDR1 SGHVS, CDR2 FQNEAQ. This CDR3 is 15 amino acids long. Unmatched junction bases numbered 4, after V lost 5 bases and J lost 1 base. CDR3 bases: TGTGCCAGCAGCAGCCGGGACAGGAACACCGGGGAGCTGTTTTTT. Amino acid sequence: CASSSRDRNTGELFF.

The table lists this clone with a few counts. The chain is built from TRBV30 and TRBJ1-5, with a weak D call TRBD1 (5 bases). V lost 7 bases and J lost 3, with 10 bases in between. Germline CDR1 and CDR2: GTSNPN and SVGIG (reference sequence). This CDR3 is 12 amino acids long. CDR3 nucleotide sequence: TGTGCCTTGACAGCGAACAATCAGCCCCAGCATTTT. Amino acids: CALTANNQPQHF.

The V gene is TRBV2, the J gene TRBJ1-3; D uncertain. V lost 1 base and J 0 bases, leaving 7 bases between the germline ends. The CDR3 runs to 15 residues. CDR1 SNHLY and CDR2 FYNNEI come from the germline V gene. CDR3 protein: CASSEGGFSGNTIYF. CDR3 coding DNA: TGTGCCAGCAGTGAAGGAGGCTTCTCTGGAAACACCATATATTTT.

The chain couples TRBV18 to TRBJ2-3; possible D gene TRBD2, 6 bases. From germline, CDR1 is KGHSH and CDR2 LQKENI. Trimming took 3 bases from V and 0 from J, leaving 13 bases between them. There are 16 residues in the CDR3. CDR3 residues: CASSPSSDSSTDTQYF. CDR3 DNA: TGTGCCAGCTCACCCTCTAGCGATTCTAGCACAGATACGCAGTATTTT.